Listed here is a single T cell receptor (beta chain). The antigen is not known. An end of the junction differs from the germline gene, which may be a read error. This entry is derived from a study of tumor-infiltrating lymphocytes in primary liver carcinoma. Study outcomes and limitations: The difference in top-250-clone fraction between tumors and blood was significant, favoring tumors (p = 0.039). Compared with tumor region pairs, tumor-adjacent and tumor-blood pairs overlapped less.

They got blood RNA out of unsorted whole blood and also pulled out germline DNA. Chronic HBV infection affected patients, none of whom had received treatment. Preoperatively, peripheral blood was drawn, approximately 4 milliliters in total. The investigators made TCR beta cDNA from around 540 ng total RNA, using a constant-region primer. Libraries of TCR beta came from three nested multiplex PCR rounds with slightly modified ARM-PCR. TCRdb fed the multiplex PCR reads into MiXCR, producing one record per CDR3 protein. The repertoire includes about 330,000 distinct CDR3 sequences, almost 65% of them detected once, and 6.5% sits in the top ten. The sample consisted of peripheral blood. The sequence derives from a man aged 35-49 years with primary liver carcinoma and hepatitis B virus infection.

Here the CDR3 reads CASSPFEKKYF. CDR3 nucleotide sequence: TGCGCCAGCAGCCCCTTCGAGAAGAAGTATTTT. V is TRBV11-2 and J is TRBJ2-3, with D hard to call. Looked up from germline, CDR1 is SGHAT and CDR2 is FQNNGV. CDR3 length: 11 amino acids. Full variable domain (remainder filled in from reference TRBV11-2 and TRBJ2-3): EAGVAQSPRYKIIEKRQSVAFWCNPISGHATLYWYQQILGQGPKLLIQFQNNGVVDDSQLPKDRFSAERLKGVDSTLKIQPAKLEDSAVYLCASSPFEKKYFGPGTRLTVL.